A single sample is the source of the 21 T cell receptor beta chains below, sequenced in a study of blood T cell repertoires in COVID-19. Method: immunoSEQ multiplex PCR; TCRdb's copy keeps in-frame clones and lacks some. Here the sample spans under 250,000 clones, 89% being singletons. The material sequenced was peripheral blood. The origin of the receptors is a man aged 55 to 70 who had recovered from COVID-19.

The V call is TRBV28, the J call TRBJ2-1; maybe TRBD2 (7 bases). Trimming stripped 7 bases from V and 8 bases from J, with 21 bases between. There are 15 residues in the CDR3. Germline CDR1 reads MDHEN; CDR2 reads SYDVKM. The CDR3 protein is CASTPGAGALYEQFF. In DNA, the CDR3 is TGTGCCAGCACCCCAGGGGCGGGAGCTTTGTATGAGCAGTTCTTC.

The chain couples TRBV5-1 to TRBJ2-7; 12 nucleotides match TRBD2. This CDR3 region has 15 residues. The germline CDR1 and CDR2 sequences are SGHRS and YFSETQ. V dropped 2 bases and J dropped 6; count of bases not matched to a gene: 6. CDR3 coding DNA: TGCGCCAGCAGCTTCTCGGGACTAGCGGGCCGCGAGCAGTACTTC. Its protein product is CASSFSGLAGREQYF.

The chain links TRBV11-2 to TRBJ2-1; 10 nucleotides align to TRBD2. CDR3 length: 19 amino acids. The germline gives CDR1 SGHAT, CDR2 FQNNGV. With 1 base clipped from V and 4 bases from J, the junction kept 13 bases outside the gene matches. CDR3 sequence (DNA): TGTGCCAGCAGCTTAGTCTGGACTAGCGGAGGGGGGTCATACAATGAGCAGTTCTTC. Its translation: CASSLVWTSGGGSYNEQFF.

The J gene is TRBJ1-2, the V gene TRBV3-1 (or the pseudogene TRBV3-2), with TRBD1 matching 7 bases. J lost 4 bases, V lost 0 bases, and 5 bases had no gene match. Germline CDR1 LGHDT, CDR2 YNNKEL (reference sequence). This CDR3 region has 15 residues. CDR3 loop: CASSQDTGVIYGYTF. CDR3 DNA sequence: TGTGCCAGCAGCCAAGATACAGGGGTGATCTATGGCTACACCTTC.

This clone was observed a handful of times. V usage is TRBV5-6 and J usage is TRBJ1-1, with 10 bases aligning to TRBD1. The V and J ends lost 3 bases and 0 bases, in that order; junction bases with no gene match: 5. Germline-derived CDR1 and CDR2 are SGHDT and YYEEEE. The CDR3 loop spans 16 amino acids. The CDR3 coding sequence is TGTGCCAGCAGCTGGGGACAGGGGAATTTGAACACTGAAGCTTTCTTT. Its translation is CASSWGQGNLNTEAFF.

J is TRBJ1-6 and V is TRBV19; D is perhaps TRBD1 (6 bases). This CDR3 has 14 amino acids. Germline CDR1 is LNHDA and CDR2 is SQIVND (reference sequence). V was trimmed by 6 bases and J by 10 bases, leaving 16 bases between them. CDR3 bases: TGTGCCAGTAGCATATTCAGGGGCGAGTCACCCCTCCACTTT. Its translation: CASSIFRGESPLHF.

This chain links TRBV6-5 with TRBJ2-3, with 9 bases lining up with TRBD2. V was clipped by 2 bases and J by 5 bases; unmatched bases: 5. The CDR3 runs to 15 residues. Germline V lookup: CDR1 MNHEY, CDR2 SVGAGI. The CDR3 region has the DNA TGTGCCAGCAGTTACGGCGGGGGGGGGATAGATACGCAGTATTTT. This translates into CASSYGGGGIDTQYF.

The chain couples TRBV19 to TRBJ2-7, with TRBD2 matching over 10 bases. The CDR3 loop spans 16 amino acids. V gave up 4 bases and J gave up 3 bases; unmatched junction bases: 9. Germline CDR1 LNHDA, CDR2 SQIVND (reference sequence). This chain's CDR3 is CASSTLTSGVFYEQYF. The CDR3 region has the DNA TGTGCCAGTAGTACCTTAACTAGCGGGGTTTTCTACGAGCAGTACTTC.

This clone was seen a single time. J is TRBJ2-1 and V is TRBV6-5, with 9 bases aligning to TRBD1. Losses at the gene ends were 5 bases for V and 7 bases for J; bases not matched to a gene: 9. The germline gives CDR1 MNHEY, CDR2 SVGAGI. This CDR3 comprises 15 residues. CDR3 sequence reads: CASSQRWTGENEQFF. CDR3 nucleotide sequence: TGTGCCAGCAGTCAGAGATGGACAGGGGAGAATGAGCAGTTCTTC.

The chain carries TRBV2 and TRBJ1-3; D remains ambiguous. CDR1 SNHLY and CDR2 FYNNEI come from the germline V gene. The CDR3 is 11 residues long. The ends were cut back, 6 bases at V and 8 bases at J, with 8 bases in the middle. The CDR3, as DNA: TGTGCCAGCAGCCCGAGTCACACCATATATTTT. This encodes CASSPSHTIYF.

CDR3: CASSQDWGEGYTF. CDR3 DNA sequence: TGTGCCAGCAGCCAAGATTGGGGGGAAGGCTACACCTTC. This sequence joins TRBV3-1 (or the pseudogene TRBV3-2) and TRBJ1-2; weak D call: TRBD1 (5 bases). The ends were cut back, 0 bases at V and 8 bases at J, with 10 bases in the middle. The CDR3 contains 13 residues. CDR1 and CDR2 (germline): LGHDT, YNNKEL (reference sequence).

The chain carries TRBV19 and TRBJ2-6; 7 bases line up with TRBD2. After removal of 2 bases from V and 2 bases from J, the junction contained 12 bases not matched to a gene. The CDR3 runs 19 residues. CDR1 and CDR2 (germline): LNHDA, SQIVND (reference sequence). CDR3 sequence (DNA): TGTGCCAGTAGTATACGTCGCGGGGGAGGTGGGGCTGGGGCCAACGTCCTGACTTTC. It specifies CASSIRRGGGGAGANVLTF. Drawing the rest from reference TRBV19 and TRBJ2-6, the complete variable domain is DGGITQSPKYLFRKEGQNVTLSCEQNLNHDAMYWYRQDPGQGLRLIYYSQIVNDFQKGDIAEGYSVSREKKESFPLTVTSAQKNPTAFYLCASSIRRGGGGAGANVLTFGAGSRLTVL.

This clone was recorded once. V is TRBV5-8 and J is TRBJ2-7; TRBD1 aligns across 10 bases. This CDR3 spans 16 amino acids. Germline V gene sequence: CDR1 SGHTS, CDR2 YDEGEE. J gave up 5 bases and V 0 bases, and 8 bases lay outside the gene matches. This CDR3 reads CASSLAMRGQGDEQYF. The CDR3 coding sequence is TGTGCCAGCAGCTTGGCCATGAGAGGACAGGGGGACGAGCAGTACTTC.

The sample holds one count of this clone. This chain links TRBV19 with TRBJ1-5, with D hard to call. The V and J ends lost 7 bases and 4 bases respectively, with 20 bases between them. Per the germline V gene, CDR1 is LNHDA and CDR2 is SQIVND (reference sequence). The CDR3 runs 16 residues. The CDR3 reads CASTPSWASWNQPQHF. The CDR3 bases are TGTGCCAGTACCCCCTCGTGGGCATCTTGGAATCAGCCCCAGCATTTT.

The V and J genes are TRBV3-1 (or the pseudogene TRBV3-2) and TRBJ1-5, with D tentatively TRBD1 (5 bases). Looked up from germline, CDR1 is LGHDT and CDR2 is YNNKEL (reference sequence). V shed 4 bases and J shed 4 bases, with 8 bases lying between them. This CDR3 contains 13 residues. CDR3 loop: CASSRRQNQPQHF. CDR3 bases: TGTGCCAGCAGCCGTAGACAGAATCAGCCCCAGCATTTT.

A single count supports this clone. CDR3 nucleotide sequence: TGTGCCAGTAACTTACAGGCTTTGGGGTCACCCCTCCACTTT. Translation gives CASNLQALGSPLHF. This chain links TRBV19 with TRBJ1-6; D possibly corresponds to TRBD1 (5 bases). This CDR3 comprises 14 residues. Germline CDR1 reads LNHDA; CDR2 reads SQIVND (reference sequence). Trimming stripped 7 bases from V and 10 bases from J, with 17 bases between.

This clone appeared a few times. V usage is TRBV18 and J usage is TRBJ1-1; TRBD1 might be the D (5 bases). The CDR3 loop spans 13 amino acids. Germline V lookup: CDR1 KGHSH, CDR2 LQKENI. V shed 6 bases and J shed 6 bases, with 14 bases lying between them. CDR3 coding DNA: TGTGCCAGCTCCGCCGACGGGGGGGCTGAAGCTTTCTTT. Translating gives CASSADGGAEAFF.

The CDR3 region is CASSLAGGWGGTEAFF. Here the CDR3 DNA reads TGTGCCAGCAGCTTGGCAGGGGGCTGGGGAGGCACTGAAGCTTTCTTT. The chain has TRBV5-4 and TRBJ1-1; 8 nucleotides agree with TRBD1. This CDR3 has 16 amino acids. Germline V CDR1 and CDR2: SGHNT, YYREEE (reference sequence). Trimming cost V 0 bases and J 4 bases; bases outside gene matches: 8.

The V gene is TRBV7-8, the J gene TRBJ2-2; TRBD2 matches 10 bases. The V gene end was trimmed by 5 bases and the J gene end by 3 bases; junction bases not matched to a gene: 6. The CDR3 has 16 residues. Germline CDR1 is SGHVS and CDR2 is FQNEAQ. In nucleotides, the CDR3 is TGTGCCAGCAGCGCCTGGACTAGCGGTTACACCGGGGAGCTGTTTTTT. Protein product: CASSAWTSGYTGELFF.

The chain combines TRBV5-1 with TRBJ1-1, with 7 bases that match TRBD1. Germline CDR1 SGHRS, CDR2 YFSETQ. V trimming: 2 bases; J trimming: 2 bases; junction bases outside the gene matches: 6. CDR3 length: 15 residues. CDR3 residues: CASSFSGQLNTEAFF. The CDR3 DNA sequence: TGCGCCAGCAGCTTTTCGGGACAGCTAAACACTGAAGCTTTCTTT. Together with reference TRBV5-1 and TRBJ1-1, the CDR3 gives the full variable domain: KAGVTQTPRYLIKTRGQQVTLSCSPISGHRSVSWYQQTPGQGLQFLFEYFSETQRNKGNFPGRFSGRQFSNSRSEMNVSTLELGDSALYLCASSFSGQLNTEAFFGQGTRLTVV.

In DNA, the CDR3 is TGTGCCAGCAGTGCCGGGACTAGGGTCGAGCAGTACTTC. Protein: CASSAGTRVEQYF. This chain links TRBV9 with TRBJ2-7; TRBD2 matches 8 bases. The germline gives CDR1 SGDLS, CDR2 YYNGEE. After removal of 5 bases from V and 6 bases from J, the junction contained 7 bases not matched to a gene. The CDR3 runs to 13 residues.